This T cell receptor (beta chain) was captured in a study of response to subunit inactivated influenza vaccine. Study outcomes and limitations: Only a handful of new T cells, the authors suggested, are recruited with each seasonal influenza vaccination.

This clonotype was seen a few times. Its antigen is not identified. Each CDR3 protein gets one entry after TCRdb re-called the RT-PCR reads with MiXCR. The table shows around 530,000 distinct CDR3 sequences, with around 11% occurring only once. The CDR3 extends over 14 amino acids. The germline gives CDR1 SGHRS, CDR2 YFSETQ. V gave up 1 base and J gave up 3 bases, with 10 bases separating them. Specimen: PBMCs from blood, collected on the day of vaccination. The chain is built from TRBV5-1 and TRBJ1-2; no firm D call. The sequence came from a man in his fifties who received an inactivated influenza vaccine. In DNA form, the CDR3 reads TGCGCCAGCAGCTTGTTTGGATCTGACTATGGCTACACCTTC. It encodes CASSLFGSDYGYTF. The complete variable domain, with remaining parts taken from reference TRBV5-1 and TRBJ1-2, reads KAGVTQTPRYLIKTRGQQVTLSCSPISGHRSVSWYQQTPGQGLQFLFEYFSETQRNKGNFPGRFSGRQFSNSRSEMNVSTLELGDSALYLCASSLFGSDYGYTFGSGTRLTVV.